This TCR beta chain was recovered during a study of STAT5B mutations in CD4+ large granular lymphocyte leukemia. Study outcomes and limitations: 8/27 top patient clones versus 2/35 control clones were TRBV06-family. CD4-sorted patient repertoires seemed more clonal than healthy CD4+ repertoires. Higher CD4+ than CD8+ T-LGLL clonality might reflect small sample size.

Worth noting for this clone: Its antigen remains unknown.

V gave up 1 base and J gave up 9 bases, with 8 bases separating them. Germline V lookup: CDR1 SGHTS, CDR2 YDEGEE. The CDR3 covers 12 residues. TCRdb's copy holds only in-frame clones and misses some; the assay was immunoSEQ multiplex PCR. Of 20,000 or so clones in the sample, around 79% were seen once. The gene calls are TRBV5-8 and TRBJ2-1; D gene uncertain. This receptor was obtained from a human donor in good health. Source material: CD4+ T cells from blood buffy coats. The CDR3 region is CASSLIRTEQFF. The CDR3 nucleotides are TGTGCCAGCAGCTTGATCAGGACTGAGCAGTTCTTC. The full variable domain, its missing parts supplied by reference TRBV5-8 and TRBJ2-1, is EAGVTQSPTHLIKTRGQQATLRCSPISGHTSVYWYQQALGLGLQFLLWYDEGEERNRGNFPPRFSGRQFPNYSSELNVNALELEDSALYLCASSLIRTEQFFGPGTRLTVL.